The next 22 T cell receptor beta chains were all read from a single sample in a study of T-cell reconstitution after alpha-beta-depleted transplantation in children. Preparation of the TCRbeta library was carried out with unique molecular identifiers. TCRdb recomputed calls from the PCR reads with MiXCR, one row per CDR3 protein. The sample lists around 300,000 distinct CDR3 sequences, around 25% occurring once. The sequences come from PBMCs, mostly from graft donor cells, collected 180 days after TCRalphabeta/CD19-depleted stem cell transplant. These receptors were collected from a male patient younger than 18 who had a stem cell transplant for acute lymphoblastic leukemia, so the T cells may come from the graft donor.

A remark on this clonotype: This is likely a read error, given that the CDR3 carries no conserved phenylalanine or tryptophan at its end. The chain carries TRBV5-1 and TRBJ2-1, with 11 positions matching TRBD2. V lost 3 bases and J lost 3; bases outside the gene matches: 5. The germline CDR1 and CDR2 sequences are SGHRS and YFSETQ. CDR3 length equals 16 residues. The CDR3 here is CASSSLSGRVYNEQFS. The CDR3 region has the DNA TGCGCCAGCAGCTCCCTTAGCGGGAGGGTCTACAATGAGCAGTTCTCC.

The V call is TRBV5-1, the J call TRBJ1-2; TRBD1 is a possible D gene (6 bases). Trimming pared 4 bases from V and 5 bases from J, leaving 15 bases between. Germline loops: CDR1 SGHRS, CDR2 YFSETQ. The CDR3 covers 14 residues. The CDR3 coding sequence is TGCGCCAGCAGCCTTGGGGGGCCGTTTTATGGCTACACCTTC. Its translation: CASSLGGPFYGYTF.

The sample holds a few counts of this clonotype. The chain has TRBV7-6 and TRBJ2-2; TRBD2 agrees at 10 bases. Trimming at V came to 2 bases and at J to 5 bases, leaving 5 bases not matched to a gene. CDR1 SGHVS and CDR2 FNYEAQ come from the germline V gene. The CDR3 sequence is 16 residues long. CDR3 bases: TGTGCCAGCAGCTTATCTCCTAGCGGGAGAACCGGGGAGCTGTTTTTT. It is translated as CASSLSPSGRTGELFF.

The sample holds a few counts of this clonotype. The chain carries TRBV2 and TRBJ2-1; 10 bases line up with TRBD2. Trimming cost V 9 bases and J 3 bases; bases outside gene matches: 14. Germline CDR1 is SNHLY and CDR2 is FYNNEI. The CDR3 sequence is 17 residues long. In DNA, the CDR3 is TGTGCCAGTTCCGGGACTAGCGTCCTCATATTCTACAATGAGCAGTTCTTC. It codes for CASSGTSVLIFYNEQFF.

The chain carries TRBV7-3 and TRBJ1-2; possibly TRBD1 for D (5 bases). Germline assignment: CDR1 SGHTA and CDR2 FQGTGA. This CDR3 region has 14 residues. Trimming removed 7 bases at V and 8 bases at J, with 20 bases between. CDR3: CASNLRQTPGGYTF. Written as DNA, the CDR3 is TGTGCCAGCAACCTTCGACAGACCCCGGGCGGCTACACCTTC.

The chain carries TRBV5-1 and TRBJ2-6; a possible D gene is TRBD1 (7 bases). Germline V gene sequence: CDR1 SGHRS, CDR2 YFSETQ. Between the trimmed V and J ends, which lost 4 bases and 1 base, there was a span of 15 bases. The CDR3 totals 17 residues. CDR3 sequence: CASSGGTVRSGANVLTF. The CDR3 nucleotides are TGCGCCAGCAGCGGGGGGACAGTCCGATCTGGGGCCAACGTCCTGACTTTC.

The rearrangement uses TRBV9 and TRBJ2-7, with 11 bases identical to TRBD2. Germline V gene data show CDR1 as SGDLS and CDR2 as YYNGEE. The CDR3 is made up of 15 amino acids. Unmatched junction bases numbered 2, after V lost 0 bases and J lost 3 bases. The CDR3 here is CASSVALAGGYEQYF. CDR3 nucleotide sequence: TGTGCCAGCAGCGTAGCCCTAGCGGGAGGCTACGAGCAGTACTTC.

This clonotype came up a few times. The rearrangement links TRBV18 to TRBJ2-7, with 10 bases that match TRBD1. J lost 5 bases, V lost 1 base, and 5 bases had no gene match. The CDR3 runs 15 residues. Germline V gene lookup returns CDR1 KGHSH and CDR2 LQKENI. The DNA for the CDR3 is TGTGCCAGCTCACCACGGACAGGGGGTAGGAACGAGCAGTACTTC. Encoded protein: CASSPRTGGRNEQYF. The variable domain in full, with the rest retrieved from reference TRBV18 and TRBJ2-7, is NAGVMQNPRHLVRRRGQEARLRCSPMKGHSHVYWYRQLPEEGLKFMVYLQKENIIDESGMPKERFSAEFPKEGPSILRIQQVVRGDSAAYFCASSPRTGGRNEQYFGPGTRLTVT.

This CDR3 reads CASSYEGLAGIKQYF. The CDR3 DNA is TGTGCCAGCAGTTACGAGGGACTAGCGGGAATTAAGCAGTATTTT. The chain has TRBV6-5 and TRBJ2-3; 13 bases line up with TRBD2. Germline lookup yields CDR1 MNHEY and CDR2 SVGAGI. J was trimmed by 11 bases and V by 2 bases; bases with no gene match: 7. The CDR3 totals 15 residues.

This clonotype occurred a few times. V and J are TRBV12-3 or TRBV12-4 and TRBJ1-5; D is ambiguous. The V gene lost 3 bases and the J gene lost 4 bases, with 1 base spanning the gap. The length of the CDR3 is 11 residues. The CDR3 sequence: CASSFNQPQHF. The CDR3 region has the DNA TGTGCCAGCAGTTTTAATCAGCCCCAGCATTTT.

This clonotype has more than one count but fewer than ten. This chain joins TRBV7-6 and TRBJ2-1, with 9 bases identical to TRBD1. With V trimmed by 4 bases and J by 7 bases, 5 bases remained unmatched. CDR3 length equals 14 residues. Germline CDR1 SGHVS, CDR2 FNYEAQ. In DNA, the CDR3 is TGTGCCAGCAGCTACAGGGGGCTGGGAAATGAGCAGTTCTTC. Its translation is CASSYRGLGNEQFF. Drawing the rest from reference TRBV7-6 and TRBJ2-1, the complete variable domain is GAGVSQSPRYKVTKRGQDVALRCDPISGHVSLYWYRQALGQGPEFLTYFNYEAQQDKSGLPNDRFSAERPEGSISTLTIQRTEQRDSAMYRCASSYRGLGNEQFFGPGTRLTVL.

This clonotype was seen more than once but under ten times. The DNA of the CDR3 is TGTGCCAGCAGCTTAGGTGTAGACCGAAAACTGTTTTTT. It translates to CASSLGVDRKLFF. The rearrangement links TRBV7-9 to TRBJ1-4; D call uncertain. The V gene lost 1 base and the J gene lost 10 bases, with 10 bases spanning the gap. The CDR3 consists of 13 residues. CDR1 is SEHNR and CDR2 is FQNEAQ in the germline V gene (reference sequence).

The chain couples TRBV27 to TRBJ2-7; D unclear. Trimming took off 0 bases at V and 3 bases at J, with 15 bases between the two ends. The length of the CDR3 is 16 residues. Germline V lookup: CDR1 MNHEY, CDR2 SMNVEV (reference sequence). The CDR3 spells CASSLSLLLADYEQYF. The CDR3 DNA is TGTGCCAGCAGTTTATCCCTACTCTTGGCGGACTACGAGCAGTACTTC.

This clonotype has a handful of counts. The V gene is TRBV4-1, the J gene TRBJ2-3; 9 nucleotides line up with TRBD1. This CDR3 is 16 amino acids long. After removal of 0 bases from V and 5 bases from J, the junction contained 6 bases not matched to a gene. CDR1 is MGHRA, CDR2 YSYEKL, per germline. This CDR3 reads CASSQERADRGDTQYF. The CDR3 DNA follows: TGCGCCAGCAGCCAAGAAAGGGCGGACAGGGGAGATACGCAGTATTTT.

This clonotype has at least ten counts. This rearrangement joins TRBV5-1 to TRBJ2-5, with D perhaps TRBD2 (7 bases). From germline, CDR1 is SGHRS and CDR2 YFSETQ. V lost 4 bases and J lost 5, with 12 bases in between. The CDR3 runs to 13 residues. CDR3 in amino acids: CASSLGGPETQYF. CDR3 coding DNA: TGCGCCAGCAGCCTCGGGGGGCCGGAGACCCAGTACTTC.

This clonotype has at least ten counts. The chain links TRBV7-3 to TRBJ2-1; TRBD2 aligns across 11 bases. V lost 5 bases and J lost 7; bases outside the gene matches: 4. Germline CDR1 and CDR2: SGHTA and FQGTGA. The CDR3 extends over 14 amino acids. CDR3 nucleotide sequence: TGTGCCAGCAGCATAGCGGGAGGGCTTAATGAGCAGTTCTTC. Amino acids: CASSIAGGLNEQFF.

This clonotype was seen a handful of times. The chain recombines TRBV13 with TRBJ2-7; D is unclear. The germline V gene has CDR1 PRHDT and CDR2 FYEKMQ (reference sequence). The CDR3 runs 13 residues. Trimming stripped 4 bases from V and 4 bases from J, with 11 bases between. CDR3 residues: CASSSLPEYEQYF. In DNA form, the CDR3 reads TGTGCCAGCAGCTCCCTCCCGGAGTACGAGCAGTACTTC.

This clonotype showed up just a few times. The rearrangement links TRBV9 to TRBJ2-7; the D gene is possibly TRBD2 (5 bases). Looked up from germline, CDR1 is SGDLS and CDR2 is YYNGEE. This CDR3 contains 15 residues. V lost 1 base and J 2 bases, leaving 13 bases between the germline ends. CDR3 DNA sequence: TGTGCCAGCAGCGTATTTGACTATGACACCTACGAGCAGTACTTC. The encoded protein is CASSVFDYDTYEQYF.

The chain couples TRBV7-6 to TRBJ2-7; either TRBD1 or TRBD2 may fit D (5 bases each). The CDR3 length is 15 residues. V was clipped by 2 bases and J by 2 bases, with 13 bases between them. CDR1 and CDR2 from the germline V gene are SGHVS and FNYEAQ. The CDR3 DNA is TGTGCCAGCAGCTTATTCTCGGGACGCCCCTACGAGCAGTACTTC. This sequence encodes CASSLFSGRPYEQYF. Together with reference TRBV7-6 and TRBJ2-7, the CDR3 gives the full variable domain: GAGVSQSPRYKVTKRGQDVALRCDPISGHVSLYWYRQALGQGPEFLTYFNYEAQQDKSGLPNDRFSAERPEGSISTLTIQRTEQRDSAMYRCASSLFSGRPYEQYFGPGTRLTVT.

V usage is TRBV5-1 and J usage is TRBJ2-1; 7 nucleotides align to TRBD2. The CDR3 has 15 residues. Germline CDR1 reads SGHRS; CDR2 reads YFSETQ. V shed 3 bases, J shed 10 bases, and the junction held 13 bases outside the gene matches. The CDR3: CASSWGLPRRNEQFF. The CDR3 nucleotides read TGCGCCAGCAGCTGGGGACTACCTCGTCGCAACGAGCAGTTCTTC.

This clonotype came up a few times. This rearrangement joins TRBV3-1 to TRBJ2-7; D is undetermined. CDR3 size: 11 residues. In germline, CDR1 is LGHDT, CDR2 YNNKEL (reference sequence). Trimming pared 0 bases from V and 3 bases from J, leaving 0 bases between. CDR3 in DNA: TGTGCCAGCAGCCAAGACTACGAGCAGTACTTC. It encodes CASSQDYEQYF.

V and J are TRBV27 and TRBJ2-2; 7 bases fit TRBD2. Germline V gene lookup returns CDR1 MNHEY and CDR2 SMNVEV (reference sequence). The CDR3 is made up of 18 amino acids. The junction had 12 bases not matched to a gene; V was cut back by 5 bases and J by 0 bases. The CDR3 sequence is CASSPRTRVFANTGELFF. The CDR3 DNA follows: TGTGCCAGCAGTCCGCGGACTAGAGTTTTCGCGAACACCGGGGAGCTGTTTTTT.